This TCR beta chain was sequenced for a study of cytomegalovirus exposure and HLA in healthy donors. General study results and limits: Under in vitro conditions, three CMV-associated chains were confirmed as specific for CMV antigens. Common viral pathogens were later found to be apparently linked to several of the most significant clusters.

This PCR relied on a set of 60 Vbeta primers and 13 Jbeta primers. The assay was immunoSEQ multiplex PCR, and TCRdb's table has in-frame clones only and misses some. Among about 200,000 clones listed, approximately 83% were seen once. The germline V and J ends were trimmed by 7 bases and 3 bases, with 12 bases remaining between them. The germline V gene encodes CDR1 SNHLY and CDR2 FYNNEI. CDR3 length: 14 amino acids. This clone occurred a few times. Its specificity is not known. V and J are TRBV2 and TRBJ2-2, with a tentative D call TRBD1 (6 bases). This receptor was identified in a girl under 18 in good health and CMV-seronegative. The sample taken for sequencing was PBMCs. In nucleotides, the CDR3 is TGTGCCAGCACTCGACAGGACTACACCGGGGAGCTGTTTTTT. This translates into CASTRQDYTGELFF.